Below, 26 T cell receptor beta chains from the same sample are listed, as sequenced in a study of type 1 and type 2 diabetes patients. Genomic DNA was the PCR template. A primer set of 30 forward and 13 reverse primers amplified the CDR3. TCRdb analysed the multiplex PCR reads with MiXCR anew, one entry per CDR3 protein. This sample carries approximately 260,000 distinct CDR3 sequences, approximately 45% of them seen once, and the ten largest clones take approximately 15%. The sequenced sample was peripheral blood mononuclear cells (PBMCs). These receptors all stem from a man in his late teens or twenties with type 2 diabetes.

This clonotype was seen many times. In DNA, the CDR3 is TGTGCCAGCCTGGGACCTCAAGAGACCCAGTACTTC. Amino acid sequence: CASLGPQETQYF. The chain uses TRBV19 and TRBJ2-5; D may be TRBD1 or TRBD2 (5 bases each). The V gene's germline CDR1 is LNHDA and CDR2 SQIVND (reference sequence). The V end was cut by 9 bases, the J end by 2 bases, with 10 bases between. The CDR3 is 12 residues long.

The rearrangement links TRBV20-1 to TRBJ1-5; 7 bases line up with TRBD1. J lost 3 bases, V lost 6 bases, and 8 bases had no gene match. The germline gives CDR1 DFQATT, CDR2 SNEGSKA (reference sequence). The CDR3 is 14 residues long. CDR3 protein: CSANRDSYNQPQHF. CDR3 in DNA: TGCAGTGCCAACCGGGACAGTTACAATCAGCCCCAGCATTTT.

This chain uses TRBV9 with TRBJ2-3; D not certain. The CDR3 is 13 amino acids. CDR1 is SGDLS, CDR2 YYNGEE, per germline. V lost 3 bases and J 3 bases, leaving 8 bases between the germline ends. CDR3 nucleotide sequence: TGTGCCAGCAGCGGTGGGTATACAGATACGCAGTATTTT. Translated, it gives CASSGGYTDTQYF.

This clonotype has a handful of counts. The J gene is TRBJ2-7, the V gene TRBV18, with D perhaps matching TRBD1 (5 bases). The V gene's germline CDR1 is KGHSH and CDR2 LQKENI. This CDR3 is 13 amino acids long. Trimming pared 4 bases from V and 1 base from J, leaving 8 bases between. The CDR3 spells CASSQGQSYEQYF. The CDR3 nucleotides are TGTGCCAGCTCACAAGGACAATCCTACGAGCAGTACTTC.

This clonotype was seen repeatedly, ten times or more. This chain links TRBV30 with TRBJ1-2, with 7 bases aligning to TRBD1. Germline trimming cut 3 bases from V and 2 bases from J; bases unmatched to any gene: 3. Germline values: CDR1 GTSNPN, CDR2 SVGIG (reference sequence). The CDR3 is 13 residues long. The chain's CDR3 is CAWRTGRNYGYTF. The CDR3 coding sequence is TGTGCCTGGAGGACAGGGAGAAACTATGGCTACACCTTC.

J is TRBJ2-3 and V is TRBV12-3 or TRBV12-4; the D is unclear. There are 14 residues in the CDR3. The V end lost 3 bases, the J end lost 5 bases, and 12 bases lay between the germline ends. CDR3 loop: CASSFNRLGDTQYF. In DNA, the CDR3 is TGTGCCAGCAGTTTTAACCGGTTGGGAGATACGCAGTATTTT.

This clonotype was observed at least ten times. The chain links TRBV5-8 to TRBJ1-2, with 10 bases matching TRBD1. CDR1 SGHTS and CDR2 YDEGEE come from the germline V gene. This CDR3 comprises 17 residues. Trimming took 4 bases from V and 8 from J; bases not matched to a gene: 17. The CDR3 here is CASSPFGTGVVAQGYTF. The CDR3 DNA reads TGTGCCAGCAGCCCATTCGGGACAGGGGTAGTAGCGCAAGGCTACACCTTC.

The rearrangement joins TRBV29-1 to TRBJ2-5; D is unresolved. Between the trimmed V and J ends, which lost 4 bases and 2 bases, there was a span of 8 bases. Germline V gene sequence: CDR1 SQVTM, CDR2 ANQGSEA. The CDR3 has 12 amino acids. CDR3 residues: CSVGSVQETQYF. In DNA, the CDR3 is TGCAGCGTTGGCTCGGTTCAAGAGACCCAGTACTTC.

This clonotype was seen ten or more times. The chain joins TRBV7-6 to TRBJ2-5; D ambiguous. The ends were cut back, 5 bases at V and 2 bases at J, with 12 bases in the middle. From germline, CDR1 is SGHVS and CDR2 FNYEAQ. This CDR3 region has 14 residues. CDR3 bases: TGTGCCAGCAGCAGTACATGGCAACAAGAGACCCAGTACTTC. Translated: CASSSTWQQETQYF.

Regarding this clonotype: One base away lies a much larger clone, so this may be a sequencing read error. Without the conserved terminal phenylalanine or tryptophan, this CDR3 likely stems from a read error. The chain links TRBV25-1 to TRBJ1-1, with a possible D match to TRBD1 (6 bases). Trimming stripped 4 bases from V and 1 base from J, with 19 bases between. Germline V gene lookup returns CDR1 MGHDK and CDR2 SYGVNS. This CDR3 is 17 amino acids long. CDR3: CASSGGTLHSGNTEAFL. The CDR3 DNA is TGTGCCAGCAGTGGAGGGACACTTCACTCAGGGAACACTGAAGCTTTCCTT.

This clonotype appeared a few times. The gene calls are TRBV5-1 and TRBJ2-7; 8 bases agree with TRBD2. The trim removed 4 bases at V and 3 bases at J, leaving 6 bases unmatched. The CDR3 has 14 amino acids. Germline V gene data show CDR1 as SGHRS and CDR2 as YFSETQ. CDR3 in DNA: TGCGCCAGCAGCCAAGGGCTAGCGGGCTACGAGCAGTACTTC. It specifies CASSQGLAGYEQYF.

This clonotype has just one count. The CDR3 reads CAISGQGWQETQYF. CDR3 in DNA: TGTGCCATCAGTGGACAGGGATGGCAAGAGACCCAGTACTTC. The chain couples TRBV10-3 to TRBJ2-5; 7 bases agree with TRBD1. This CDR3 has 14 amino acids. The junction had 4 bases not matched to a gene; V was cut back by 4 bases and J by 2 bases. CDR1 is ENHRY and CDR2 is SYGVKD in the germline V gene.

This chain uses TRBV10-1 with TRBJ2-7, with 7 bases lining up with TRBD1. Germline assignment: CDR1 WNHNN and CDR2 SYGVQD (reference sequence). This CDR3 has 14 residues. The trim removed 3 bases at V and 5 bases at J, leaving 7 bases unmatched. Here the CDR3 reads CASSDVQGLNEQYF. For the CDR3, the DNA is TGCGCCAGCAGTGATGTACAGGGGCTCAACGAGCAGTACTTC.

This clonotype has just a few counts. This CDR3 is CSARSGEYGYTF. CDR3 coding DNA: TGCAGTGCTAGGTCAGGGGAGTATGGCTACACCTTC. The chain couples TRBV20-1 to TRBJ1-2; weak D call: TRBD1 (6 bases). Germline loops: CDR1 DFQATT, CDR2 SNEGSKA (reference sequence). CDR3 length: 12 residues. V was pared by 3 bases and J by 5 bases, with 10 bases between.

The chain couples TRBV11-2 to TRBJ1-3; D gene unclear. Germline lookup yields CDR1 SGHAT and CDR2 FQNNGV. This CDR3 spans 15 amino acids. The germline V and J ends were trimmed by 5 bases and 0 bases, with 11 bases remaining between them. The CDR3 region is CASSQMGFSGNTIYF. As DNA, the CDR3 is TGTGCCAGCAGCCAGATGGGCTTCTCTGGAAACACCATATATTTT.

Comment on this clonotype: A much larger clone lies a single base off, so this may be a read error. The conserved closing phenylalanine or tryptophan is absent in this CDR3, likely reflecting a read error. This chain connects TRBV7-8 to TRBJ2-7; D not certain. V was cut by 1 base and J by 2 bases, with 6 bases left in between. Germline CDR1 reads SGHVS; CDR2 reads FQNEAQ. This CDR3 has 13 amino acids. The CDR3 DNA sequence: TGTGCCAGCAGCTTAGGGCTAGCCTACGAGCAGTACCTC. Protein: CASSLGLAYEQYL.

This clonotype was seen a few times. V usage is TRBV29-1 and J usage is TRBJ2-5; D is perhaps TRBD1 (6 bases). V was shortened by 7 bases and J by 5 bases, with 17 bases between the two germline ends. The CDR3 extends over 13 amino acids. Germline CDR1 reads SQVTM; CDR2 reads ANQGSEA. CDR3 sequence reads: CSGGTVRGETQYF. In DNA, the CDR3 is TGCAGCGGTGGGACCGTGAGGGGGGAGACCCAGTACTTC.

This sequence joins TRBV5-1 and TRBJ1-1; D ambiguous. With 2 bases removed from V and 2 bases from J, the gap between germline ends came to 10 bases. This CDR3 spans 14 amino acids. Germline loops: CDR1 SGHRS, CDR2 YFSETQ. CDR3 in amino acids: CASSLRQANTEAFF. The CDR3 bases are TGCGCCAGCAGCTTACGGCAGGCCAACACTGAAGCTTTCTTT.

This clonotype has more than one count but fewer than ten. The chain combines TRBV28 with TRBJ1-6; D is perhaps TRBD1 (5 bases). Germline CDR1 MDHEN, CDR2 SYDVKM. The V end lost 6 bases, the J end lost 4 bases, and 13 bases lay between the germline ends. CDR3 size: 15 residues. This chain's CDR3 is CASSLGQIYNSPLHF. The CDR3 coding sequence is TGTGCCAGCAGCCTAGGACAAATTTATAATTCACCCCTCCACTTT.

This clonotype was recorded a few times. A much larger clone differs from this one at a single base, so this may be a read error. The chain carries TRBV2 and TRBJ2-6; D gene ambiguous. The germline V gene encodes CDR1 SNHLY and CDR2 FYNNEI. Trimming removed 4 bases from V and 0 bases from J, with 1 base in between. This CDR3 is built from 13 residues. The CDR3 is CASSVSGANVLTF. CDR3 DNA sequence: TGTGCCAGCAGTGTCTCTGGGGCCAACGTCCTGACTTTC.

About this clonotype: Relative to the germline gene, one junction end is altered; a read error may explain this. This chain uses TRBV7-8 with TRBJ1-2, with D tentatively TRBD1 (6 bases). Per the germline V gene, CDR1 is SGHVS and CDR2 is FQNEAQ. CDR3 length equals 13 residues. CDR3 sequence (DNA): TGTGTCAGCCTACAGGGATTTAACTATGGCTACACCTTC. It yields the protein CVSLQGFNYGYTF.

The rearrangement links TRBV20-1 to TRBJ2-1; 12 bases match TRBD2. Germline-derived CDR1 and CDR2 are DFQATT and SNEGSKA (reference sequence). The CDR3 loop spans 14 amino acids. Losses at the gene ends were 4 bases for V and 6 bases for J; bases not matched to a gene: 4. Written as DNA, the CDR3 is TGCAGTGCTAAGGGACTAGCGGGTGTCAATGAGCAGTTCTTC. Protein product: CSAKGLAGVNEQFF.

The rearrangement joins TRBV11-2 to TRBJ1-1; D perhaps matches TRBD1 (5 bases). The germline gives CDR1 SGHAT, CDR2 FQNNGV. Trimming took off 5 bases at V and 3 bases at J, with 19 bases between the two ends. The CDR3 is made up of 16 amino acids. CDR3 residues: CASSIHPGIGDTEAFF. In DNA form, the CDR3 reads TGTGCCAGCAGCATCCACCCAGGGATTGGGGACACTGAAGCTTTCTTT.

This clonotype was counted only a few times. V usage is TRBV7-8 and J usage is TRBJ2-5; 9 nucleotides agree with TRBD1. In germline, CDR1 is SGHVS, CDR2 FQNEAQ. CDR3 length: 16 residues. V was pared by 5 bases and J by 4 bases, with 11 bases of the junction left unmatched. CDR3 region: CASSQSGQGMRETQYF. For the CDR3, the DNA is TGTGCCAGCAGCCAATCCGGACAGGGGATGAGAGAGACCCAGTACTTC.

This clonotype appeared once. The gene calls are TRBV19 and TRBJ2-3; TRBD1 matches 8 bases. The CDR3 is 15 amino acids. From germline, CDR1 is LNHDA and CDR2 SQIVND (reference sequence). The junction had 10 bases not matched to a gene; V was cut back by 5 bases and J by 6 bases. The CDR3 nucleotides read TGTGCCAGTAGTCCGAGGCACAGGGGGATGGATACGCAGTATTTT. Translated, it gives CASSPRHRGMDTQYF.

The gene calls are TRBV27 and TRBJ2-2, with 13 bases that match TRBD2. In germline, CDR1 is MNHEY, CDR2 SMNVEV (reference sequence). The CDR3 runs to 17 residues. V shed 2 bases and J 1 base; nucleotides not matched to a gene: 1. The CDR3 nucleotides read TGTGCCAGCAGTTTAACTAGCGGGGGGGGGAACACCGGGGAGCTGTTTTTT. Its protein is CASSLTSGGGNTGELFF.